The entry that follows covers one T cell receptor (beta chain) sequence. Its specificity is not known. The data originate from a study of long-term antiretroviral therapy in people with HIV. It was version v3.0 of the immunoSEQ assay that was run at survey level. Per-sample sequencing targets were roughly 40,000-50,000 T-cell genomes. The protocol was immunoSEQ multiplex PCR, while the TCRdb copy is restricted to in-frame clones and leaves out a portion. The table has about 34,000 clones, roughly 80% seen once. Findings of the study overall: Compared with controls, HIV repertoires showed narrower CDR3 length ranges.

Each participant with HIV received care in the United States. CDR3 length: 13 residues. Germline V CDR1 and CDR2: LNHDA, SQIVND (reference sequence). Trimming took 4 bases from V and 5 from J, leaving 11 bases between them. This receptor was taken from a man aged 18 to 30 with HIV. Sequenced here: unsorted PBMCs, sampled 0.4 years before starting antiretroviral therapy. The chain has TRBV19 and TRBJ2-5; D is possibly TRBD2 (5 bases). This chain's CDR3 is CASSTSGGETQYF. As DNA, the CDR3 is TGTGCCAGTAGTACCAGCGGCGGGGAGACCCAGTACTTC.